Sequencing of this TCR beta chain was carried out in a study of cytomegalovirus exposure and HLA in healthy donors. Amplification used 60 Vbeta primers and 13 Jbeta primers. The repertoire was sequenced with immunoSEQ multiplex PCR; TCRdb's copy has only in-frame clones and lacks some. The sample lists 100,000 to 150,000 clones, under 85% occurring once. CDR1 and CDR2 (germline): LGHNA, YSLEER. The CDR3 contains 19 residues. Trimming pared 0 bases from V and 0 bases from J, leaving 21 bases between. The receptor was isolated from a woman aged 50 to 65 in good health and CMV-seropositive. The sequenced sample was PBMCs. The chain has TRBV4-3 and TRBJ2-7, with D perhaps matching TRBD2 (5 bases). Here the CDR3 reads CASSQETYMAGPSSYEQYF. The DNA of the CDR3 is TGCGCCAGCAGCCAAGAGACGTACATGGCGGGCCCGAGCTCCTACGAGCAGTACTTC.